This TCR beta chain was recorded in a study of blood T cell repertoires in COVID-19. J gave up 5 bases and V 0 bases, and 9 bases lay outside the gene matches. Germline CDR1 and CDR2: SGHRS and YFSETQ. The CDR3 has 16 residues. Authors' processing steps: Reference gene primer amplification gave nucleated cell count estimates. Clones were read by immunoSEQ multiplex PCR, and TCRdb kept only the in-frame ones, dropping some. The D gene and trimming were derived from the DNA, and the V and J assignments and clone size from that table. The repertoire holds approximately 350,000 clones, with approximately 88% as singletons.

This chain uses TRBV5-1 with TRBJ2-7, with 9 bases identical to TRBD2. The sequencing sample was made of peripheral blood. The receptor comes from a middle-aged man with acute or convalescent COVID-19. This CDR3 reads CASSLDRSGRLDEQYF. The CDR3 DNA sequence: TGCGCCAGCAGCTTGGACCGTAGCGGGAGATTGGACGAGCAGTACTTC.